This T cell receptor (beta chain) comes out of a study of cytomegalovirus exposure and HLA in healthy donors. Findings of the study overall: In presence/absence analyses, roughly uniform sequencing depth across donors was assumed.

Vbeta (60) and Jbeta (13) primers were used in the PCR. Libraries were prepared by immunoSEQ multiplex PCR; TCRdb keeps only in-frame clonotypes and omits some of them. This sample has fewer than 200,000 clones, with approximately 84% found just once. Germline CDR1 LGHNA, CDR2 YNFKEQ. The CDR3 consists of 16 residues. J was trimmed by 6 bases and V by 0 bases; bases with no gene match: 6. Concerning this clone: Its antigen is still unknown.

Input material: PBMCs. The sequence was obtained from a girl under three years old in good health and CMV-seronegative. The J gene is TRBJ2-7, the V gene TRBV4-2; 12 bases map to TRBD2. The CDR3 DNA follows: TGTGCCAGCAGCCAAGAAGGAGGACTAGCGGGAAGCGAGCAGTACTTC. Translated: CASSQEGGLAGSEQYF.